This is a list of T cell receptor beta chains from one sample in a study of CD8 T cells in Susac syndrome. Each CDR3 protein gets one entry after TCRdb re-called the immunoSEQ multiplex PCR reads with MiXCR. The table shows some 200,000 distinct CDR3 sequences, with approximately 94% occurring only once. Sequencing input: CD4+ T cells from PBMCs. These receptors came from a human donor in good health. Each CDR3 is given with its conserved first and last residue. The D gene is left open where the match is weak. Expanded clones get a size class; other rows say once, few or many, or leave the size out.

v_call: TRBV15
d_call: TRBD1
j_call: TRBJ1-2
clone_size: NA
cdr3_nt: TGTGCCACCAGCACCACAGGGGTTGGGGGCTACACCTTC
cdr3_aa: CATSTTGVGGYTF

v_call: TRBV15
d_call: NA
j_call: TRBJ2-7
clone_size: NA
cdr3_nt: TGTGCCACCAGCAGAGCTAACGGCGAGCAGTACTTC
cdr3_aa: CATSRANGEQYF

v_call: TRBV5-1
d_call: NA
j_call: TRBJ2-1
clone_size: NA
cdr3_nt: TGCGCCAGCTCCCCTTGGACAGCCTCCTACAATGAGCAGTTCTTC
cdr3_aa: CASSPWTASYNEQFF

v_call: TRBV21-1
d_call: NA
j_call: TRBJ1-2
clone_size: NA
cdr3_nt: TGTGCCAGCAACGGGACGGTGGTCGGCTACACCTTC
cdr3_aa: CASNGTVVGYTF

v_call: TRBV28
d_call: TRBD1
j_call: TRBJ2-7
clone_size: NA
cdr3_nt: TGTGCCAGCAGGGGACAGCAACCCTATGGGGAGCAGTACTTC
cdr3_aa: CASRGQQPYGEQYF

v_call: TRBV20-1
d_call: NA
j_call: TRBJ2-3
clone_size: NA
cdr3_nt: TGCAGTGCTATACGGGACTTCACAGATACGCAGTATTTT
cdr3_aa: CSAIRDFTDTQYF

v_call: TRBV3-1
d_call: NA
j_call: TRBJ2-7
clone_size: NA
cdr3_nt: TGTGCCAGCAGCCAAGGCCCGGCGGGATCTGGCTACGAGCAGTACTTC
cdr3_aa: CASSQGPAGSGYEQYF

v_call: TRBV20-1
d_call: NA
j_call: TRBJ2-1
clone_size: NA
cdr3_nt: TGCAGTGCTATTGGGACACCCTCCTACAATGAGCAGTTCTTC
cdr3_aa: CSAIGTPSYNEQFF

v_call: TRBV19
d_call: TRBD1
j_call: TRBJ2-5
clone_size: once
cdr3_nt: TGTGCCAGCGGACAGGGGCGTCGGGAGACCCAGTACTTC
cdr3_aa: CASGQGRRETQYF

v_call: TRBV29-1
d_call: NA
j_call: TRBJ1-4
clone_size: NA
cdr3_nt: TGCAGCGTTGCGGGCCAGGCTAATGAAAAACTGTTTTTT
cdr3_aa: CSVAGQANEKLFF

v_call: TRBV19
d_call: NA
j_call: TRBJ2-1
clone_size: NA
cdr3_nt: TGTGCCAGTAGTATCTTTGGGAGTGGGGCCTACAATGAGCAGTTCTTC
cdr3_aa: CASSIFGSGAYNEQFF

v_call: TRBV7-3
d_call: TRBD2
j_call: TRBJ2-1
clone_size: NA
cdr3_nt: TGTGCCAGCAGCAAGAAGACTAGCGCATACAATGAGCAGTTCTTC
cdr3_aa: CASSKKTSAYNEQFF

v_call: TRBV7-2
d_call: NA
j_call: TRBJ2-5
clone_size: NA
cdr3_nt: TGTGCCAGCAGCTTAGGAGAGTTACCCCAGTACTTC
cdr3_aa: CASSLGELPQYF

v_call: TRBV2
d_call: TRBD2
j_call: TRBJ2-7
clone_size: NA
cdr3_nt: TGTGCCAGCCTAGGACTAGCGGCCTCCTACGAGCAGTACTTC
cdr3_aa: CASLGLAASYEQYF

v_call: TRBV5-4
d_call: NA
j_call: TRBJ2-5
clone_size: NA
cdr3_nt: TGTGCCAGCAGCTCAGTAGGACAAGAGACCCAGTACTTC
cdr3_aa: CASSSVGQETQYF

v_call: TRBV19
d_call: NA
j_call: TRBJ2-7
clone_size: NA
cdr3_nt: TGTGCCAGTCTACCCACCGAGCAGTACTTC
cdr3_aa: CASLPTEQYF

v_call: TRBV3-1
d_call: NA
j_call: TRBJ2-7
clone_size: NA
cdr3_nt: TGTGCCAGCGGGCGGGCCTACTACGAGCAGTACTTC
cdr3_aa: CASGRAYYEQYF

v_call: TRBV29-1
d_call: NA
j_call: TRBJ2-1
clone_size: once
cdr3_nt: TGCAGCGTGTCAGGGGAGTGGCAGTTCTTC
cdr3_aa: CSVSGEWQFF

v_call: TRBV7-2
d_call: NA
j_call: TRBJ2-5
clone_size: once
cdr3_nt: TGTGCCAGCAGCCGAGGGGACTCTAGGGAGACCCAGTACTTC
cdr3_aa: CASSRGDSRETQYF

v_call: TRBV12-3/TRBV12-4
d_call: NA
j_call: TRBJ1-5
clone_size: NA
cdr3_nt: TGTGCCAGCAGTTTAGGGGGAGGCAATCAGCCCCAGCATTTT
cdr3_aa: CASSLGGGNQPQHF

v_call: TRBV30
d_call: NA
j_call: TRBJ1-1
clone_size: NA
cdr3_nt: TGTGCCTGGAGGAGGAGAACTGAAGCTTTCTTT
cdr3_aa: CAWRRRTEAFF

v_call: TRBV4-2
d_call: NA
j_call: TRBJ2-4
clone_size: NA
cdr3_nt: TGTGCCAGCAGCCGAAGCAGGACGGAGGGGGGAAACATTCAGTACTTC
cdr3_aa: CASSRSRTEGGNIQYF

v_call: TRBV25-1
d_call: TRBD2
j_call: TRBJ2-7
clone_size: NA
cdr3_nt: TGTGCCAGCAGTGATGGGACTAGGGCATCAAGTGAGCAGTACTTC
cdr3_aa: CASSDGTRASSEQYF

v_call: TRBV28
d_call: NA
j_call: TRBJ1-3
clone_size: NA
cdr3_nt: TGTGCCAGCAGTTTCCAACCATTCTCTGGAAACACCATATATTTT
cdr3_aa: CASSFQPFSGNTIYF

v_call: TRBV12-3/TRBV12-4
d_call: TRBD2
j_call: TRBJ2-7
clone_size: NA
cdr3_nt: TGTGCCAGCAGTTTTCGGTTCAGCGGGAGGTACGAGCAGTACTTC
cdr3_aa: CASSFRFSGRYEQYF

v_call: TRBV28
d_call: NA
j_call: TRBJ2-2
clone_size: NA
cdr3_nt: TGTGCCAGCAACACGGAGGGAACCGGGGAGCTGTTTTTT
cdr3_aa: CASNTEGTGELFF

v_call: TRBV29-1
d_call: TRBD2
j_call: TRBJ2-2
clone_size: NA
cdr3_nt: TGCAGCTCTAGGACTAGCTCAGGAGGGACCGGGGAGCTGTTTTTT
cdr3_aa: CSSRTSSGGTGELFF

v_call: TRBV25-1
d_call: TRBD2
j_call: TRBJ2-3
clone_size: NA
cdr3_nt: TGTGCCAGCAGTACCTTCGGGGAGGGCCCAGATACGCAGTATTTT
cdr3_aa: CASSTFGEGPDTQYF

v_call: TRBV9
d_call: NA
j_call: TRBJ2-3
clone_size: NA
cdr3_nt: TGTGCCAGCAGCGCTCACAATACGCAGTATTTT
cdr3_aa: CASSAHNTQYF

v_call: TRBV15
d_call: TRBD2
j_call: TRBJ2-1
clone_size: NA
cdr3_nt: TGTGCCACCAGCCGCTCTCGTCCCGGGACTAGCGGGAGGGCCTCTATCAATGAGCAGTTCTTC
cdr3_aa: CATSRSRPGTSGRASINEQFF

v_call: TRBV30
d_call: NA
j_call: TRBJ1-5
clone_size: NA
cdr3_nt: TGTGCCTGGAGTGTGGTAGTAGGTCAGCCCCAGCATTTT
cdr3_aa: CAWSVVVGQPQHF

v_call: TRBV5-1
d_call: TRBD2
j_call: TRBJ2-7
clone_size: NA
cdr3_nt: TGCGCCAGCAGCTTGACTAGCGGTTACGAGCAGTACTTC
cdr3_aa: CASSLTSGYEQYF

v_call: TRBV18
d_call: TRBD1
j_call: TRBJ2-7
clone_size: NA
cdr3_nt: TGTGCCAGCTCACCCGCCGGGACAGGCGGTTACGAGCAGTACTTC
cdr3_aa: CASSPAGTGGYEQYF

v_call: TRBV29-1
d_call: TRBD2
j_call: TRBJ2-7
clone_size: NA
cdr3_nt: TGCAGCGTTTTAGGACTAGCGGGAGGTTTCGAGCAGTACTTC
cdr3_aa: CSVLGLAGGFEQYF

v_call: TRBV29-1
d_call: NA
j_call: TRBJ2-6
clone_size: NA
cdr3_nt: TGCAGCGTTGCCGGGCCCCGAGACCACCCTGGGGCCAACGTCCTGACTTTC
cdr3_aa: CSVAGPRDHPGANVLTF

v_call: TRBV20-1
d_call: TRBD2
j_call: TRBJ2-2
clone_size: NA
cdr3_nt: TGCAGTGCTAGAGATAGCGGGAGTTGGTATGGGACCGGGGAGCTGTTTTTT
cdr3_aa: CSARDSGSWYGTGELFF

v_call: TRBV7-9
d_call: TRBD2
j_call: TRBJ2-1
clone_size: NA
cdr3_nt: TGTGCCAGCAGCTTTCGCGAGAGGGGCGGGAGTAGAGGCAATGAGCAGTTCTTC
cdr3_aa: CASSFRERGGSRGNEQFF

v_call: TRBV29-1
d_call: NA
j_call: TRBJ2-1
clone_size: NA
cdr3_nt: TGCAGCGTTGGCATCGAGCGGCTATACAATGAGCAGTTCTTC
cdr3_aa: CSVGIERLYNEQFF

v_call: TRBV20-1
d_call: NA
j_call: TRBJ2-7
clone_size: NA
cdr3_nt: TGCAGTGCTTCTAGGACAGGCGGGGTCTACGAGCAGTACTTC
cdr3_aa: CSASRTGGVYEQYF

v_call: TRBV28
d_call: NA
j_call: TRBJ2-5
clone_size: NA
cdr3_nt: TGTGCCAGCAGCGTCAGGACAAATGGGGAGACCCAGTACTTC
cdr3_aa: CASSVRTNGETQYF

v_call: TRBV7-9
d_call: NA
j_call: TRBJ2-1
clone_size: NA
cdr3_nt: TGTGCCAGCAGCCTCCAGACGGGATCCAATGAGCAGTTCTTC
cdr3_aa: CASSLQTGSNEQFF

v_call: TRBV9
d_call: NA
j_call: TRBJ2-5
clone_size: NA
cdr3_nt: TGTGCCAGCAGCGTAGGAGTCATGGCCGGACAAGAGACCCAGTACTTC
cdr3_aa: CASSVGVMAGQETQYF

v_call: TRBV5-4
d_call: NA
j_call: TRBJ1-5
clone_size: NA
cdr3_nt: TGTGCCAGCAGCTTGGGGGGGGCAGGGGATCAGCCCCAGCATTTT
cdr3_aa: CASSLGGAGDQPQHF

v_call: TRBV9
d_call: NA
j_call: TRBJ2-5
clone_size: NA
cdr3_nt: TGTGCCAGCAGCGTAGAACTGGGGATGATCGGAGAGACCCAGTACTTC
cdr3_aa: CASSVELGMIGETQYF

v_call: TRBV12-3/TRBV12-4
d_call: TRBD2
j_call: TRBJ2-5
clone_size: NA
cdr3_nt: TGTGCCAGCAGTTTTGCTGCGGGAGTCTTCGGGACCCAGTACTTC
cdr3_aa: CASSFAAGVFGTQYF

v_call: TRBV3-1
d_call: NA
j_call: TRBJ1-2
clone_size: once
cdr3_nt: TGTGCCAGCAGCCAAGGCAACGGTGTTGGCCGGGCTAACTATGGCTACACCTTC
cdr3_aa: CASSQGNGVGRANYGYTF

v_call: TRBV30
d_call: NA
j_call: TRBJ1-2
clone_size: NA
cdr3_nt: TGTGCCTGGAGCCTCTTGACTGACTATGGCTACACCTTC
cdr3_aa: CAWSLLTDYGYTF

v_call: TRBV18
d_call: TRBD2
j_call: TRBJ2-3
clone_size: NA
cdr3_nt: TGTGCCAGCTCACCCGGACTAGGCGAAACAGATACGCAGTATTTT
cdr3_aa: CASSPGLGETDTQYF

v_call: TRBV15
d_call: TRBD2
j_call: TRBJ2-1
clone_size: once
cdr3_nt: TGTGCCACCAGCAGAGAGGTAACAGCGGGAGGGACAGAGCAGTTCTTC
cdr3_aa: CATSREVTAGGTEQFF

v_call: TRBV6-2/TRBV6-3
d_call: NA
j_call: TRBJ2-1
clone_size: NA
cdr3_nt: TGTGCCACCCAACAGAGCTCCTACAATGAGCAGTTCTTC
cdr3_aa: CATQQSSYNEQFF

v_call: TRBV5-1
d_call: NA
j_call: TRBJ2-3
clone_size: NA
cdr3_nt: TGCGCCAGCAGCACAGGGAAAAGCACAGATACGCAGTATTTT
cdr3_aa: CASSTGKSTDTQYF

v_call: TRBV4-2
d_call: TRBD2
j_call: TRBJ2-2
clone_size: NA
cdr3_nt: TGTGCCAGCAGCCAAGAGGGGCTTAGCGGGAGGGCCACCGGGGAGCTGTTTTTT
cdr3_aa: CASSQEGLSGRATGELFF

v_call: TRBV7-9
d_call: NA
j_call: TRBJ2-7
clone_size: NA
cdr3_nt: TGTGCCAGCAGCTTAGGACAGATCTCCTACGAGCAGTACTTC
cdr3_aa: CASSLGQISYEQYF

v_call: TRBV30
d_call: NA
j_call: TRBJ1-5
clone_size: NA
cdr3_nt: TGTGCCTGGAGAGGTAGGGCGGATCAGCCCCAGCATTTT
cdr3_aa: CAWRGRADQPQHF

v_call: TRBV20-1
d_call: NA
j_call: TRBJ2-5
clone_size: NA
cdr3_nt: TGCAGTGCCCCTCTATTAACAGGCCAAGAGACCCAGTACTTC
cdr3_aa: CSAPLLTGQETQYF

v_call: TRBV7-9
d_call: NA
j_call: TRBJ2-3
clone_size: NA
cdr3_nt: TGTGCCAGCAGCTTACTCGACAGCGATACGCAGTATTTT
cdr3_aa: CASSLLDSDTQYF

v_call: TRBV12-3/TRBV12-4
d_call: NA
j_call: TRBJ1-1
clone_size: NA
cdr3_nt: TGTGCCAGCAGTGTGGGACCTGAAGCTTTCTTT
cdr3_aa: CASSVGPEAFF

v_call: TRBV27
d_call: NA
j_call: TRBJ2-3
clone_size: NA
cdr3_nt: TGTGCCAGCTTGGACAGAACAGCAGATACGCAGTATTTT
cdr3_aa: CASLDRTADTQYF